This T cell receptor beta chain is from a study of high-grade serous ovarian cancer treatment subgroups. TCRdb's copy holds only in-frame clones and misses some; the assay was immunoSEQ multiplex PCR. The sample includes approximately 5,700 clones, about three fifths of them seen just once. The CDR3 totals 13 residues. Germline CDR1 SGHDT, CDR2 YYEEEE. The germline V and J ends were trimmed by 4 bases and 2 bases, with 10 bases remaining between them. Tumor tissue was taken before any definitive surgery or chemotherapy was given. The chain carries TRBV5-6 and TRBJ2-7; no definite D call. The sample was tumor tissue. The source of this sequence is a human donor with high-grade serous ovarian cancer. In nucleotides, the CDR3 is TGTGCCAGCAGCCGCATTACGCCCTACGAGCAGTACTTC. It is translated as CASSRITPYEQYF.